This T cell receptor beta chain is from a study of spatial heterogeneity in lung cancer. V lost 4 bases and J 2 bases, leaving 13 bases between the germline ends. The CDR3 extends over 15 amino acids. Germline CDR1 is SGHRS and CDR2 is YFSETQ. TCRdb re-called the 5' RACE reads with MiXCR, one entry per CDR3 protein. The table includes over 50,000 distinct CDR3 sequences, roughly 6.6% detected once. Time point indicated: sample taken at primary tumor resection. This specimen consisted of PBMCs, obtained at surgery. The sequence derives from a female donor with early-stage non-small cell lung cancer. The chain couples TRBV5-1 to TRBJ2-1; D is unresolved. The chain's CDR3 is CASSPVDGTYNEQFF. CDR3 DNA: TGCGCCAGCAGCCCCGTCGACGGCACCTACAATGAGCAGTTCTTC.